What follows is one TCR beta chain and its context. The antigen is unknown. This specimen belongs to a study of shared clonotypes between healthy human individuals. Study-wide results and caveats: Estimated clonotype richness was generally higher in naive than memory subsets.

The CDR3 is 15 residues long. V was pared by 4 bases and J by 1 base, with 12 bases between. CDR1 is SGHRS, CDR2 YFSETQ, per germline. Per the original data handling: For the immunoSEQ data, sequences were junction-only without quality scores, so filtering differed. Using immunoSEQ multiplex PCR, the repertoire was profiled, and TCRdb retains in-frame clones only, with some absent. That table furnishes V, J and clone size, whereas the DNA furnished D and trimming. The sample lists roughly 2 million clones; around 95% were seen once. The sequence derives from a man aged 18 to 30 in good health. The chain uses TRBV5-1 and TRBJ2-1, with unresolved D. Sequenced sample: naive CD4+ T cells sorted from blood. Subset indicated: CD45RA+ positively selected. The CDR3: CASSLDAISYNEQFF. For the CDR3, the DNA is TGCGCCAGCAGCCTAGACGCTATTTCCTACAATGAGCAGTTCTTC.